The sequence of this T cell receptor beta chain was determined in a study of cytomegalovirus exposure and HLA in healthy donors. General observations from the study: Later on, an analysis tied some 17,000 TCR beta sequences to HLA alleles at 0.05 false discovery rate. Earlier findings revealed that most TCR beta V segments proved productive either about 87% or about 30% of the time. An analysis was carried out at a later point. It showed that HLA-associated TCR beta chains were more clonally expanded than equally common non-associated chains.

This clone was detected once. The antigen is undetermined. CDR3 length: 12 amino acids. CDR1 and CDR2 (germline): SGHDT, YYEEEE. Trimming shortened V by 4 bases and J by 6 bases, and 10 bases separated the two germline ends. 60 Vbeta and 13 Jbeta primers were used in PCR. Repertoires were generated with immunoSEQ multiplex PCR, while TCRdb's copy carries only in-frame clones and drops some. The table includes 160,000 or so clones, about 72% detected once. The receptor comes from a male donor in good health and CMV-seronegative. This chain joins TRBV5-6 and TRBJ1-1; tentative D call: TRBD1 (6 bases). Source material: PBMCs. CDR3 sequence reads: CASSQGWAEAFF. CDR3 coding DNA: TGTGCCAGCAGCCAGGGGTGGGCTGAAGCTTTCTTT.